Below, 11 T cell receptor beta chains from the same sample are listed, as sequenced in a study of STAT5B mutations in CD4+ large granular lymphocyte leukemia. The assay was immunoSEQ multiplex PCR, and TCRdb's table has in-frame clones only and misses some. The repertoire holds around 31,000 clones, roughly 70% seen once, with about 2.1% in the top ten. The sample consisted of CD4+ T cells from blood buffy coats. The source of these receptors is a human donor in good health.

The chain uses TRBV4-3 and TRBJ2-3; 10 nucleotides line up with TRBD2. Germline lookup yields CDR1 LGHNA and CDR2 YSLEER. Trimming removed 4 bases from V and 6 bases from J; junction bases left unmatched: 10. CDR3 length: 16 amino acids. CDR3 loop: CASSPLVAGGRDTQYF. CDR3 DNA sequence: TGCGCCAGCAGCCCCCTCGTAGCGGGGGGCAGGGATACGCAGTATTTT.

This clone was counted a single time. The chain uses TRBV19 and TRBJ1-5; D uncertain. Germline values: CDR1 LNHDA, CDR2 SQIVND (reference sequence). Trimming stripped 3 bases from V and 0 bases from J, with 6 bases between. The CDR3 is 14 amino acids. CDR3 DNA: TGTGCCAGTAGTATCCGGCATAGCAATCAGCCCCAGCATTTT. It codes for CASSIRHSNQPQHF. Full variable domain (outside the CDR3, taken from reference TRBV19 and TRBJ1-5): DGGITQSPKYLFRKEGQNVTLSCEQNLNHDAMYWYRQDPGQGLRLIYYSQIVNDFQKGDIAEGYSVSREKKESFPLTVTSAQKNPTAFYLCASSIRHSNQPQHFGDGTRLSIL.

This rearrangement joins TRBV10-1 to TRBJ2-7, with 11 bases lining up with TRBD2. The germline V gene has CDR1 WNHNN and CDR2 SYGVQD (reference sequence). This CDR3 region has 16 residues. The V segment lost 3 bases and the J segment 6 bases; nucleotides outside the gene matches: 10. CDR3 in DNA: TGCGCCAGCAGTGACGGTGCGCTAGCGGGGGGTCTCGAGCAGTACTTC. The encoded protein is CASSDGALAGGLEQYF.

This clone was counted once. The chain links TRBV20-1 to TRBJ2-3; maybe TRBD2 (5 bases). V was shortened by 5 bases and J by 5 bases, with 8 bases between the two germline ends. Germline CDR1 and CDR2: DFQATT and SNEGSKA (reference sequence). The CDR3 has 11 amino acids. CDR3 bases: TGCAGTGCTCAGAGGGAAGATACGCAGTATTTT. Translating it yields CSAQREDTQYF.

This chain links TRBV5-1 with TRBJ2-7; a weak D match, TRBD1 (6 bases). This CDR3 is built from 15 residues. Germline V lookup: CDR1 SGHRS, CDR2 YFSETQ. V dropped 2 bases and J dropped 9 bases, with 21 bases sitting between them. CDR3 sequence (DNA): TGCGCCAGCAGCTTCAATTCCGGGACATCCTCGTCGCAGTACTTC. Residues: CASSFNSGTSSSQYF.

The J gene is TRBJ2-2, the V gene TRBV11-2; TRBD1 is a possible D gene (5 bases). Germline assignment: CDR1 SGHAT and CDR2 FQNNGV. The CDR3 totals 17 residues. V lost 5 bases, J lost 0 bases, and 16 bases lay in between. The CDR3 bases are TGTGCCAGCAGCCTCACGGGTGCAGGGACGAACACCGGGGAGCTGTTTTTT. Amino acids: CASSLTGAGTNTGELFF.

The chain combines TRBV5-1 with TRBJ2-1, with 8 bases aligning to TRBD1. The germline CDR1 and CDR2 sequences are SGHRS and YFSETQ. The CDR3 contains 15 residues. The V segment lost 0 bases and the J segment 5 bases; nucleotides outside the gene matches: 4. Here the CDR3 DNA reads TGCGCCAGCAGCTTGGGGACAGGGCTTAACAATGAGCAGTTCTTC. Its translation: CASSLGTGLNNEQFF.

Here the CDR3 reads CASSSRRGFDETQYF. The CDR3 DNA sequence: TGCGCCAGCAGCTCTCGGAGGGGTTTCGATGAGACCCAGTACTTC. The chain joins TRBV5-1 to TRBJ2-5; D might be TRBD2 (6 bases). Germline V gene lookup returns CDR1 SGHRS and CDR2 YFSETQ. The CDR3 covers 15 residues. Trimming pared 3 bases from V and 5 bases from J, leaving 17 bases between.

The chain couples TRBV30 to TRBJ1-3; the D gene is possibly TRBD1 (5 bases). The germline V and J ends were trimmed by 2 bases and 2 bases, with 13 bases remaining between them. Germline V gene lookup returns CDR1 GTSNPN and CDR2 SVGIG (reference sequence). The CDR3 loop spans 15 amino acids. The CDR3 region has the DNA TGTGCCTGGAGTAACCTGGGGGGAGCTGGAAACACCATATATTTT. This codes for CAWSNLGGAGNTIYF.

The chain joins TRBV30 to TRBJ2-1; 9 bases are a match to TRBD1. Per the germline V gene, CDR1 is GTSNPN and CDR2 is SVGIG (reference sequence). The CDR3 consists of 15 residues. The V and J ends lost 2 bases and 2 bases, in that order; junction bases with no gene match: 4. CDR3 coding DNA: TGTGCCTGGAGTTACAGGGGGCTTCCCTACAATGAGCAGTTCTTC. Translated: CAWSYRGLPYNEQFF. The full variable domain, its missing parts supplied by reference TRBV30 and TRBJ2-1, is SQTIHQWPATLVQPVGSPLSLECTVEGTSNPNLYWYRQAAGRGLQLLFYSVGIGQISSEVPQNLSASRPQDRQFILSSKKLLLSDSGFYLCAWSYRGLPYNEQFFGPGTRLTVL.

This clone occurred once. This sequence joins TRBV5-4 and TRBJ2-5; 8 bases match TRBD2. V was clipped by 1 base and J by 5 bases; unmatched bases: 4. CDR1 is SGHNT and CDR2 is YYREEE in the germline V gene (reference sequence). CDR3 length: 14 residues. The CDR3 reads CASSLRGLGETQYF. The DNA of the CDR3 is TGTGCCAGCAGCTTGCGGGGACTAGGGGAGACCCAGTACTTC.